Listed below are T cell receptor beta chains from one sample, sequenced in a study of early T cells in non-severe SARS-CoV-2 infection. TCRdb independently ran MiXCR on the 5' RACE reads; one entry per CDR3 protein. The repertoire has 53,000 or so distinct CDR3 sequences, 7% to 9% of them found once; the top ten carry approximately 6.3%. The source material was whole blood. These receptors all stem from an adult who was a healthcare worker with PCR-confirmed SARS-CoV-2 infection or an uninfected control (not recorded which). Each CDR3 is given with its conserved first and last residue. A D gene is named only where the DNA matches it firmly. Clone size is stated in some rows and not others, as once, few, many or a class when expanded.

clone size: many; CDR3 length: 13; J gene: TRBJ1-2; D gene: .; V gene: TRBV6-6; CDR3 protein: CASSYSDSYGYTF; CDR3 DNA: TGTGCCAGCAGTTACTCGGACAGCTATGGCTACACCTTC
clone size: many; CDR3 length: 14; J gene: TRBJ1-1; D gene: TRBD1; V gene: TRBV12-3/TRBV12-4; CDR3 protein: CASSSGQGFTEAFF; CDR3 DNA: TGTGCCAGCAGTTCGGGACAGGGATTCACTGAAGCTTTCTTT
clone size: many; CDR3 length: 14; J gene: TRBJ1-5; D gene: TRBD1; V gene: TRBV19; CDR3 protein: CASNSQGGNQPQHF; CDR3 DNA: TGTGCCAGTAACTCTCAGGGGGGAAATCAGCCCCAGCATTTT
clone size: .; CDR3 length: 17; J gene: TRBJ2-3; D gene: TRBD2; V gene: TRBV28; CDR3 protein: CASSLLVLAGSTDTQYF; CDR3 DNA: TGTGCCAGCAGTTTACTCGTTCTAGCGGGGTCTACAGATACGCAGTATTTT
clone size: .; CDR3 length: 15; J gene: TRBJ2-7; D gene: .; V gene: TRBV10-3; CDR3 protein: CAISESNAGAYEQYF; CDR3 DNA: TGTGCCATCAGTGAGTCGAATGCGGGCGCATACGAGCAGTACTTC
clone size: many; CDR3 length: 14; J gene: TRBJ2-3; D gene: .; V gene: TRBV2; CDR3 protein: CASGRGGAKDTQYF; CDR3 DNA: TGTGCCAGCGGAAGGGGGGGGGCTAAAGATACGCAGTATTTT
clone size: many; CDR3 length: 14; J gene: TRBJ2-3; D gene: TRBD2; V gene: TRBV18; CDR3 protein: CASSGLASTDTQYF; CDR3 DNA: TGTGCCAGCTCTGGACTAGCTTCCACAGATACGCAGTATTTT
clone size: many; CDR3 length: 15; J gene: TRBJ1-6; D gene: .; V gene: TRBV27; CDR3 protein: CASSLSGTLNSPLHF; CDR3 DNA: TGTGCCAGCAGTTTGTCCGGGACCCTGAATTCACCCCTCCACTTT
clone size: .; CDR3 length: 14; J gene: TRBJ2-1; D gene: TRBD1; V gene: TRBV11-2; CDR3 protein: CASSWGQGWNEQFF; CDR3 DNA: TGTGCCAGCAGCTGGGGACAGGGCTGGAATGAGCAGTTCTTC
clone size: .; CDR3 length: 15; J gene: TRBJ1-5; D gene: TRBD1; V gene: TRBV28; CDR3 protein: CASSLFPGGEQPQHF; CDR3 DNA: TGTGCCAGCAGTTTATTTCCAGGGGGCGAACAGCCCCAGCATTTT
clone size: many; CDR3 length: 15; J gene: TRBJ1-5; D gene: .; V gene: TRBV12-3/TRBV12-4; CDR3 protein: CASSFWSNSNQPQHF; CDR3 DNA: TGTGCCAGCAGTTTTTGGAGCAATAGCAATCAGCCCCAGCATTTT
clone size: few; CDR3 length: 15; J gene: TRBJ2-7; D gene: .; V gene: TRBV11-2; CDR3 protein: CASSLGTVSSYEQYF; CDR3 DNA: TGTGCCAGCAGCTTAGGGACCGTTAGCTCCTACGAGCAGTACTTC
clone size: many; CDR3 length: 11; J gene: TRBJ1-1; D gene: .; V gene: TRBV28; CDR3 protein: CASSGPAEAFF; CDR3 DNA: TGTGCCAGCAGTGGGCCCGCTGAAGCTTTCTTT
clone size: many; CDR3 length: 14; J gene: TRBJ1-4; D gene: .; V gene: TRBV6-5; CDR3 protein: CASSYWTTGEKLFF; CDR3 DNA: TGTGCCAGCAGTTACTGGACTACGGGGGAAAAACTGTTTTTT
clone size: many; CDR3 length: 16; J gene: TRBJ1-3; D gene: .; V gene: TRBV4-1; CDR3 protein: CASSQPYRGSGNTIYF; CDR3 DNA: TGCGCCAGCAGCCAACCGTACCGGGGCTCTGGAAACACCATATATTTT
clone size: many; CDR3 length: 13; J gene: TRBJ1-1; D gene: .; V gene: TRBV5-1; CDR3 protein: CASSVGVNTEAFF; CDR3 DNA: TGCGCCAGCAGCGTAGGGGTGAACACTGAAGCTTTCTTT
clone size: few; CDR3 length: 14; J gene: TRBJ1-4; D gene: .; V gene: TRBV12-3/TRBV12-4; CDR3 protein: CASSFNWGGEKLFF; CDR3 DNA: TGTGCCAGCAGTTTTAATTGGGGGGGTGAAAAACTGTTTTTT
clone size: many; CDR3 length: 14; J gene: TRBJ2-2; D gene: .; V gene: TRBV12-5; CDR3 protein: CASGLDLGTGELFF; CDR3 DNA: TGTGCTAGTGGTTTAGACCTGGGGACCGGGGAGCTGTTTTTT
clone size: .; CDR3 length: 14; J gene: TRBJ1-5; D gene: TRBD1; V gene: TRBV3-1; CDR3 protein: CASSLQGADGPQHF; CDR3 DNA: TGTGCCAGCAGCCTACAGGGGGCAGATGGCCCCCAGCATTTT
clone size: many; CDR3 length: 14; J gene: TRBJ2-3; D gene: TRBD1; V gene: TRBV9; CDR3 protein: CASSDGQGVDTQYF; CDR3 DNA: TGTGCCAGCAGCGACGGACAGGGAGTAGATACGCAGTATTTT
clone size: few; CDR3 length: 14; J gene: TRBJ2-3; D gene: TRBD1; V gene: TRBV6-5; CDR3 protein: CASSSGGGPDTQYF; CDR3 DNA: TGTGCCAGCAGTTCAGGGGGCGGCCCAGATACGCAGTATTTT
clone size: many; CDR3 length: 16; J gene: TRBJ1-1; D gene: .; V gene: TRBV7-9; CDR3 protein: CASSSGTNPRGTEAFF; CDR3 DNA: TGTGCCAGCAGCTCCGGGACGAACCCCAGGGGCACTGAAGCTTTCTTT
clone size: many; CDR3 length: 14; J gene: TRBJ1-3; D gene: .; V gene: TRBV12-3/TRBV12-4; CDR3 protein: CASSLSGAGNTIYF; CDR3 DNA: TGTGCCAGCAGTTTATCAGGGGCTGGAAACACCATATATTTT
clone size: many; CDR3 length: 17; J gene: TRBJ1-5; D gene: .; V gene: TRBV12-3/TRBV12-4; CDR3 protein: CASSINAGSRFNQPQHF; CDR3 DNA: TGTGCCAGCAGTATTAATGCAGGGAGTAGGTTCAATCAGCCCCAGCATTTT
clone size: many; CDR3 length: 15; J gene: TRBJ2-7; D gene: TRBD2; V gene: TRBV11-3; CDR3 protein: CASSLVAGAFYEQYF; CDR3 DNA: TGTGCCAGCAGCTTAGTAGCGGGGGCTTTCTACGAGCAGTACTTC
clone size: few; CDR3 length: 13; J gene: TRBJ2-1; D gene: .; V gene: TRBV29-1; CDR3 protein: CSARDKAYNEQFF; CDR3 DNA: TGCAGCGCACGGGACAAAGCGTACAATGAGCAGTTCTTC
clone size: many; CDR3 length: 14; J gene: TRBJ2-7; D gene: .; V gene: TRBV27; CDR3 protein: CASSFRGPLDEQYF; CDR3 DNA: TGTGCCAGCAGTTTCCGGGGCCCGCTTGACGAGCAGTACTTC
clone size: .; CDR3 length: 13; J gene: TRBJ2-5; D gene: .; V gene: TRBV11-2; CDR3 protein: CASSLRDSGPQYF; CDR3 DNA: TGTGCCAGCAGCCTCCGGGACTCCGGTCCCCAGTACTTC
clone size: .; CDR3 length: 16; J gene: TRBJ2-2; D gene: .; V gene: TRBV7-9; CDR3 protein: CASSLGLQANTGELFF; CDR3 DNA: TGTGCCAGCAGCTTAGGTCTGCAGGCCAACACCGGGGAGCTGTTTTTT
clone size: .; CDR3 length: 14; J gene: TRBJ1-1; D gene: TRBD1; V gene: TRBV7-2; CDR3 protein: CASSSSGQGAEAFF; CDR3 DNA: TGTGCCAGCAGCTCAAGTGGACAGGGGGCTGAAGCTTTCTTT
clone size: many; CDR3 length: 13; J gene: TRBJ2-2; D gene: .; V gene: TRBV11-2; CDR3 protein: CASSLERTGELFF; CDR3 DNA: TGTGCCAGCAGCTTAGAGAGAACCGGGGAGCTGTTTTTT
clone size: .; CDR3 length: 11; J gene: TRBJ1-2; D gene: .; V gene: TRBV7-2; CDR3 protein: CASKPNYGYTF; CDR3 DNA: TGTGCCAGCAAACCTAACTATGGCTACACCTTC
clone size: many; CDR3 length: 17; J gene: TRBJ1-4; D gene: .; V gene: TRBV15; CDR3 protein: CATSRSLFSGKDEKLFF; CDR3 DNA: TGTGCCACCAGCAGGTCCCTCTTCTCAGGGAAGGATGAAAAACTGTTTTTT
clone size: many; CDR3 length: 15; J gene: TRBJ2-2; D gene: TRBD2; V gene: TRBV7-9; CDR3 protein: CASIVSGDNTGELFF; CDR3 DNA: TGTGCCAGCATTGTAAGCGGGGACAACACCGGGGAGCTGTTTTTT
clone size: few; CDR3 length: 14; J gene: TRBJ2-7; D gene: TRBD1; V gene: TRBV28; CDR3 protein: CASSSPTGVYEQYF; CDR3 DNA: TGTGCCAGCAGTTCCCCGACAGGGGTCTACGAGCAGTACTTC
clone size: .; CDR3 length: 16; J gene: TRBJ2-3; D gene: TRBD2; V gene: TRBV28; CDR3 protein: CASSSSTTSGGGTQYF; CDR3 DNA: TGTGCCAGCAGTTCCTCGACCACTAGCGGGGGGGGAACGCAGTATTTT
clone size: many; CDR3 length: 14; J gene: TRBJ2-1; D gene: .; V gene: TRBV12-3/TRBV12-4; CDR3 protein: CASSLEHPYNEQFF; CDR3 DNA: TGTGCCAGCAGTTTGGAACACCCTTACAATGAGCAGTTCTTC
clone size: many; CDR3 length: 14; J gene: TRBJ1-6; D gene: TRBD1; V gene: TRBV28; CDR3 protein: CASRQGAPGSPLHF; CDR3 DNA: TGTGCCAGCAGACAGGGGGCGCCGGGTTCACCCCTCCACTTT
clone size: many; CDR3 length: 13; J gene: TRBJ2-7; D gene: .; V gene: TRBV6-5; CDR3 protein: CASQDGASYEQYF; CDR3 DNA: TGTGCCAGCCAGGATGGGGCCTCCTACGAGCAGTACTTC
clone size: many; CDR3 length: 14; J gene: TRBJ2-3; D gene: .; V gene: TRBV18; CDR3 protein: CASSPRQARDTQYF; CDR3 DNA: TGTGCCAGCTCACCAAGACAGGCGAGGGATACGCAGTATTTT
clone size: many; CDR3 length: 13; J gene: TRBJ2-2; D gene: .; V gene: TRBV7-9; CDR3 protein: CASSFRGTGELFF; CDR3 DNA: TGTGCCAGCAGCTTTCGGGGAACCGGGGAGCTGTTTTTT
clone size: medium-sized; CDR3 length: 11; J gene: TRBJ2-2; D gene: .; V gene: TRBV29-1; CDR3 protein: CSVVRSGELFF; CDR3 DNA: TGCAGCGTCGTAAGATCCGGGGAGCTGTTTTTT
clone size: .; CDR3 length: 15; J gene: TRBJ2-1; D gene: .; V gene: TRBV7-8; CDR3 protein: CASSLAGALYNEQFF; CDR3 DNA: TGTGCCAGCAGCTTAGCGGGGGCCCTATACAATGAGCAGTTCTTC
clone size: .; CDR3 length: 15; J gene: TRBJ2-5; D gene: TRBD2; V gene: TRBV12-3/TRBV12-4; CDR3 protein: CASSFGLAEAETQYF; CDR3 DNA: TGTGCCAGCAGCTTCGGACTAGCTGAGGCAGAGACCCAGTACTTC
clone size: few; CDR3 length: 14; J gene: TRBJ2-7; D gene: TRBD1; V gene: TRBV6-5; CDR3 protein: CASSYETGTHEQYF; CDR3 DNA: TGTGCCAGCAGTTACGAGACAGGGACCCACGAGCAGTACTTC
clone size: few; CDR3 length: 14; J gene: TRBJ1-4; D gene: .; V gene: TRBV12-3/TRBV12-4; CDR3 protein: CASSLHGSGEKLFF; CDR3 DNA: TGTGCCAGCAGTTTACATGGCAGCGGTGAAAAACTGTTTTTT
clone size: many; CDR3 length: 14; J gene: TRBJ1-5; D gene: .; V gene: TRBV9; CDR3 protein: CASSVDGGNQPQHF; CDR3 DNA: TGTGCCAGCAGCGTAGATGGGGGCAATCAGCCCCAGCATTTT
clone size: .; CDR3 length: 16; J gene: TRBJ1-6; D gene: .; V gene: TRBV28; CDR3 protein: CASSLDPPGAGSPLHF; CDR3 DNA: TGTGCCAGCAGTTTAGATCCGCCAGGGGCAGGGTCACCCCTCCACTTT
clone size: few; CDR3 length: 13; J gene: TRBJ2-1; D gene: .; V gene: TRBV6-4; CDR3 protein: CASSNRDNNEQFF; CDR3 DNA: TGTGCCAGCAGTAATCGGGACAACAATGAGCAGTTCTTC